This T cell receptor beta chain was retrieved from a study of T cell repertoires in cytomegalovirus infection. Study background: The authors relied on CMV epitopes, both recently identified HLA-C-restricted and well-studied HLA-B-restricted. Signatures in public TCR beta sequences pointed to both CMV infection and matching HLA type. Overall study results and limits: HLA-C-restricted CMV-specific TCR beta clonotypes prevailed in the ex vivo response. Pooled public TCR beta family frequency picked out CMV carriers with the relevant HLA.

This CDR3 is 16 amino acids long. Trimming removed 2 bases at V and 7 bases at J, with 17 bases between. The germline CDR1 and CDR2 sequences are MNHEY and SVGAGI. Comment on this clonotype: The antigen remains undetermined.

One entry per CDR3 protein results from TCRdb running MiXCR on the reads. The sample contains some 940,000 distinct CDR3 sequences, roughly 30% of which appear only once. This TCR was recovered from a human donor in good health (CMV status not recorded). Some clones in this sample may be carry-over from other donors' samples. The chain couples TRBV6-5 to TRBJ2-2, with D maybe TRBD1 (6 bases). Source: cultured CD8+ T cells from PBMCs, taken from culture after CMV antigen stimulation. For the CDR3, the DNA is TGTGCCAGCAGTTACCCCGGGACACCTCTTCTCGGGGAGCTGTTTTTT. This sequence encodes CASSYPGTPLLGELFF.